This is a list of T cell receptor beta chains from one sample in a study of T cell responses to AZD1222 COVID-19 vaccine. Profiling relied on immunoSEQ multiplex PCR, and the TCRdb table lists in-frame clones only, not all of them. The table includes about 140,000 clones, about 90% detected once. Sequenced material: peripheral blood, taken on day 0 of AZD1222 vaccination. The receptors originated from an adult in good health. Both conserved end residues are part of each CDR3. The D gene is left open where the match is weak. A row's size may be missing; if present it is once, few, many or a size class.

abundance: NA
len: 13
v_gene: TRBV6-5
j_gene: TRBJ2-5
d_gene: NA
CDR3aa: CASSQRAQETQYF
CDR3nt: TGTGCCAGCAGTCAGCGGGCCCAAGAGACCCAGTACTTC

abundance: NA
len: 15
v_gene: TRBV11-2
j_gene: TRBJ2-6
d_gene: NA
CDR3aa: CATAGTHSGANVLTF
CDR3nt: TGTGCCACCGCGGGGACCCACTCTGGGGCCAACGTCCTGACTTTC

abundance: NA
len: 15
v_gene: TRBV7-2
j_gene: TRBJ1-5
d_gene: NA
CDR3aa: CASSLDLQGNQPQHF
CDR3nt: TGTGCCAGCAGCTTAGATTTACAGGGTAATCAGCCCCAGCATTTT

abundance: NA
len: 14
v_gene: TRBV6-5
j_gene: TRBJ1-5
d_gene: NA
CDR3aa: CASSSGSWDQPQHF
CDR3nt: TGTGCCAGCAGTTCCGGGTCCTGGGATCAGCCCCAGCATTTT

abundance: once
len: 17
v_gene: TRBV28
j_gene: TRBJ2-7
d_gene: NA
CDR3aa: CASSLSTAGAKDYEQYF
CDR3nt: TGTGCCAGCAGTTTAAGTACGGCGGGTGCCAAAGACTACGAGCAGTACTTC

abundance: NA
len: 14
v_gene: TRBV14
j_gene: TRBJ1-2
d_gene: NA
CDR3aa: CASSQGGFDYGYTF
CDR3nt: TGTGCCAGCAGCCAAGGGGGGTTCGACTATGGCTACACCTTC

abundance: NA
len: 13
v_gene: TRBV7-9
j_gene: TRBJ1-2
d_gene: TRBD1
CDR3aa: CASRSRGIYGYTF
CDR3nt: TGTGCCAGCAGATCCAGGGGGATCTACGGCTACACCTTC

abundance: NA
len: 13
v_gene: TRBV28
j_gene: TRBJ1-2
d_gene: NA
CDR3aa: CASSSRGYYGYTF
CDR3nt: TGTGCCAGCAGTTCTAGGGGTTACTATGGCTACACCTTC

abundance: NA
len: 15
v_gene: TRBV2
j_gene: TRBJ1-2
d_gene: TRBD1
CDR3aa: CASSVTGDPNYGYTF
CDR3nt: TGTGCCAGCAGCGTAACAGGGGATCCCAACTATGGCTACACCTTC

abundance: NA
len: 16
v_gene: TRBV7-9
j_gene: TRBJ1-3
d_gene: NA
CDR3aa: CASSPRERAAGNTIYF
CDR3nt: TGTGCCAGCAGCCCCAGGGAGAGGGCAGCTGGAAACACCATATATTTT

abundance: NA
len: 12
v_gene: TRBV5-6
j_gene: TRBJ1-5
d_gene: NA
CDR3aa: CASSLLNQPQHF
CDR3nt: TGTGCCAGCAGCCTTTTAAATCAGCCCCAGCATTTT

abundance: NA
len: 13
v_gene: TRBV7-3
j_gene: TRBJ1-1
d_gene: TRBD1
CDR3aa: CASSSQGYTEAFF
CDR3nt: TGTGCCAGCAGCTCACAGGGGTACACTGAAGCTTTCTTT

abundance: NA
len: 13
v_gene: TRBV28
j_gene: TRBJ1-1
d_gene: NA
CDR3aa: CASSLGFYTEAFF
CDR3nt: TGTGCCAGCAGTTTAGGGTTTTACACTGAAGCTTTCTTT

abundance: NA
len: 13
v_gene: TRBV28
j_gene: TRBJ1-4
d_gene: NA
CDR3aa: CAAGLHSNEKLFF
CDR3nt: TGTGCCGCGGGTCTTCATTCTAATGAAAAACTGTTTTTT

abundance: few
len: 13
v_gene: TRBV21-1
j_gene: TRBJ1-2
d_gene: NA
CDR3aa: CASRGAQGYGYTF
CDR3nt: TGTGCCAGCAGAGGTGCACAGGGCTATGGCTACACCTTC

abundance: NA
len: 15
v_gene: TRBV7-3
j_gene: TRBJ2-3
d_gene: NA
CDR3aa: CASSLTGNPTDTQYF
CDR3nt: TGTGCCAGCAGCTTAACGGGAAACCCCACAGATACGCAGTATTTT

abundance: NA
len: 15
v_gene: TRBV7-9
j_gene: TRBJ2-7
d_gene: NA
CDR3aa: CASSRGPTGRYEQYF
CDR3nt: TGTGCCAGCAGCCGCGGCCCCACGGGCCGCTACGAGCAGTACTTC

abundance: NA
len: 16
v_gene: TRBV3-1/TRBV3-2
j_gene: TRBJ2-3
d_gene: TRBD2
CDR3aa: CASSHPVSGGADTQYF
CDR3nt: TGTGCCAGCAGCCACCCCGTTAGCGGGGGGGCAGATACGCAGTATTTT

abundance: NA
len: 16
v_gene: TRBV4-1
j_gene: TRBJ2-1
d_gene: NA
CDR3aa: CASRTNMVDLYNEQFF
CDR3nt: TGCGCCAGCAGGACCAATATGGTGGACCTATACAATGAGCAGTTCTTC

abundance: NA
len: 15
v_gene: TRBV4-3
j_gene: TRBJ2-7
d_gene: NA
CDR3aa: CASRPRQSSDYEQYF
CDR3nt: TGCGCCAGCAGACCACGACAGTCCAGCGACTACGAGCAGTACTTC

abundance: few
len: 15
v_gene: TRBV19
j_gene: TRBJ1-1
d_gene: NA
CDR3aa: CASSIGERGNTEAFF
CDR3nt: TGTGCCAGTAGTATCGGGGAGAGAGGGAACACTGAAGCTTTCTTT

abundance: NA
len: 15
v_gene: TRBV14
j_gene: TRBJ2-7
d_gene: TRBD1
CDR3aa: CASSQVQGARYEQYF
CDR3nt: TGTGCCAGCAGCCAAGTTCAGGGGGCGCGTTACGAGCAGTACTTC

abundance: NA
len: 16
v_gene: TRBV6-4
j_gene: TRBJ2-2
d_gene: NA
CDR3aa: CASSDGASSNTGELFF
CDR3nt: TGTGCCAGCAGTGATGGGGCTAGCTCAAACACCGGGGAGCTGTTTTTT

abundance: NA
len: 13
v_gene: TRBV9
j_gene: TRBJ2-1
d_gene: NA
CDR3aa: CASSKRAYNEQFF
CDR3nt: TGTGCCAGCAGCAAGCGTGCCTACAATGAGCAGTTCTTC

abundance: NA
len: 14
v_gene: TRBV7-2
j_gene: TRBJ2-7
d_gene: TRBD1
CDR3aa: CASSTGTGPREQYF
CDR3nt: TGTGCCAGCAGCACCGGGACAGGGCCTCGCGAGCAGTACTTC

abundance: once
len: 17
v_gene: TRBV7-9
j_gene: TRBJ2-3
d_gene: NA
CDR3aa: CASSLGFSGRGTDTQYF
CDR3nt: TGTGCCAGCAGCTTAGGATTCTCCGGCAGGGGCACAGATACGCAGTATTTT

abundance: NA
len: 15
v_gene: TRBV4-3
j_gene: TRBJ2-5
d_gene: NA
CDR3aa: CASSQAGDGEETQYF
CDR3nt: TGCGCCAGCAGCCAAGCAGGGGACGGGGAAGAGACCCAGTACTTC

abundance: NA
len: 13
v_gene: TRBV2
j_gene: TRBJ1-3
d_gene: NA
CDR3aa: CASSSFSGNTIYF
CDR3nt: TGTGCCAGCAGTTCCTTCTCTGGAAACACCATATATTTT

abundance: NA
len: 17
v_gene: TRBV6-2/TRBV6-3
j_gene: TRBJ2-7
d_gene: NA
CDR3aa: CASSPGLGSISSYEQYF
CDR3nt: TGTGCCAGCAGTCCCGGTTTGGGGTCCATTAGTTCCTACGAGCAGTACTTC

abundance: NA
len: 15
v_gene: TRBV10-3
j_gene: TRBJ1-1
d_gene: TRBD1
CDR3aa: CAISAGTAQVTEAFF
CDR3nt: TGTGCCATCAGCGCTGGGACAGCCCAGGTCACTGAAGCTTTCTTT

abundance: NA
len: 14
v_gene: TRBV27
j_gene: TRBJ1-4
d_gene: NA
CDR3aa: CASGWGGANEKLFF
CDR3nt: TGTGCCAGCGGGTGGGGGGGGGCTAATGAAAAACTGTTTTTT

abundance: NA
len: 14
v_gene: TRBV27
j_gene: TRBJ2-3
d_gene: NA
CDR3aa: CASSLARVTDTQYF
CDR3nt: TGTGCCAGCAGTTTGGCGAGGGTCACAGATACGCAGTATTTT

abundance: NA
len: 13
v_gene: TRBV19
j_gene: TRBJ1-1
d_gene: NA
CDR3aa: CASSIPGNTEAFF
CDR3nt: TGTGCCAGTAGTATCCCCGGGAACACTGAAGCTTTCTTT

abundance: once
len: 17
v_gene: TRBV5-8
j_gene: TRBJ2-5
d_gene: TRBD2
CDR3aa: CASSLGLAGGLQETQYF
CDR3nt: TGTGCCAGCAGCTTGGGGCTAGCGGGAGGATTACAAGAGACCCAGTACTTC

abundance: NA
len: 13
v_gene: TRBV5-6
j_gene: TRBJ2-1
d_gene: NA
CDR3aa: CASSLAPLNEQFF
CDR3nt: TGTGCCAGCAGCTTGGCCCCTCTTAATGAGCAGTTCTTC

abundance: few
len: 15
v_gene: TRBV28
j_gene: TRBJ2-1
d_gene: TRBD1
CDR3aa: CASRVRTGAYNEQFF
CDR3nt: TGTGCCAGCAGGGTAAGGACAGGGGCCTACAATGAGCAGTTCTTC

abundance: NA
len: 17
v_gene: TRBV5-4
j_gene: TRBJ1-2
d_gene: NA
CDR3aa: CASSFGVIAGFSDGYTF
CDR3nt: TGTGCCAGCAGCTTCGGCGTCATCGCGGGGTTTAGCGATGGCTACACCTTC

abundance: NA
len: 14
v_gene: TRBV28
j_gene: TRBJ1-1
d_gene: NA
CDR3aa: CASSLFRVNTEAFF
CDR3nt: TGTGCCAGCAGTTTATTCCGGGTGAACACTGAAGCTTTCTTT

abundance: NA
len: 17
v_gene: TRBV4-2
j_gene: TRBJ1-1
d_gene: NA
CDR3aa: CASSQELVWVLNTEAFF
CDR3nt: TGTGCCAGCAGCCAAGAACTGGTCTGGGTCCTGAACACTGAAGCTTTCTTT

abundance: NA
len: 15
v_gene: TRBV2
j_gene: TRBJ1-2
d_gene: TRBD1
CDR3aa: CASSNRTGFNYGYTF
CDR3nt: TGTGCCAGCAGTAATCGGACAGGGTTTAACTATGGCTACACCTTC

abundance: NA
len: 15
v_gene: TRBV9
j_gene: TRBJ1-2
d_gene: NA
CDR3aa: CASSVAGAASYGYTF
CDR3nt: TGTGCCAGCAGCGTAGCAGGGGCCGCCTCTTATGGCTACACCTTC

abundance: NA
len: 16
v_gene: TRBV7-2
j_gene: TRBJ2-2
d_gene: NA
CDR3aa: CASSSGRLRAAGELFF
CDR3nt: TGTGCCAGCAGCTCGGGAAGGTTAAGGGCGGCCGGGGAGCTGTTTTTT

abundance: few
len: 15
v_gene: TRBV7-2
j_gene: TRBJ2-7
d_gene: TRBD2
CDR3aa: CASSSYSGRINEQYF
CDR3nt: TGTGCCAGCAGCTCATATAGCGGGAGAATAAACGAGCAGTACTTC

abundance: NA
len: 14
v_gene: TRBV5-7
j_gene: TRBJ2-7
d_gene: NA
CDR3aa: CASSSGQHSYEQYF
CDR3nt: TGTGCCAGCAGCTCCGGGCAGCATTCCTACGAGCAGTACTTC

abundance: NA
len: 16
v_gene: TRBV19
j_gene: TRBJ2-1
d_gene: TRBD1
CDR3aa: CATSNPGTGVGNEQFF
CDR3nt: TGTGCCACGTCCAACCCCGGGACAGGGGTGGGCAATGAGCAGTTCTTC

abundance: NA
len: 14
v_gene: TRBV4-1
j_gene: TRBJ2-3
d_gene: NA
CDR3aa: CASTYDPYTDTQYF
CDR3nt: TGCGCCAGCACGTACGACCCTTACACAGATACGCAGTATTTT

abundance: NA
len: 11
v_gene: TRBV12-3/TRBV12-4
j_gene: TRBJ2-3
d_gene: NA
CDR3aa: CASSLGDTQYF
CDR3nt: TGTGCCAGCAGTTTGGGGGATACGCAGTATTTT

abundance: NA
len: 15
v_gene: TRBV19
j_gene: TRBJ1-2
d_gene: NA
CDR3aa: CASSEKLTALYGYTF
CDR3nt: TGTGCCAGTAGTGAGAAACTGACAGCCCTCTATGGCTACACCTTC

abundance: once
len: 17
v_gene: TRBV4-2
j_gene: TRBJ2-1
d_gene: NA
CDR3aa: CASSPSAGRGGGGEQFF
CDR3nt: TGTGCCAGCAGCCCCTCAGCAGGGCGGGGCGGCGGTGGGGAGCAGTTCTTC

abundance: NA
len: 16
v_gene: TRBV24-1
j_gene: TRBJ1-1
d_gene: NA
CDR3aa: CATSGWPGRPFTEAFF
CDR3nt: TGTGCCACCAGTGGTTGGCCAGGGAGGCCTTTCACTGAAGCTTTCTTT

abundance: NA
len: 13
v_gene: TRBV6-5
j_gene: TRBJ1-4
d_gene: TRBD1
CDR3aa: CASSDRGLAKLFF
CDR3nt: TGTGCCAGCAGCGACAGGGGGTTGGCAAAACTGTTTTTT

abundance: NA
len: 15
v_gene: TRBV2
j_gene: TRBJ1-5
d_gene: NA
CDR3aa: CASSEWRRGGQPQHF
CDR3nt: TGTGCCAGCAGTGAATGGAGAAGGGGCGGCCAGCCCCAGCATTTT

abundance: NA
len: 14
v_gene: TRBV5-4
j_gene: TRBJ1-1
d_gene: NA
CDR3aa: CASSLDAGGTEAFF
CDR3nt: TGTGCCAGCAGCTTGGATGCGGGGGGCACTGAAGCTTTCTTT